This T cell receptor beta chain was sequenced in a study of CD8+ T cells in alopecia areata. For the study at large: The study gave treated patients oral tofacitinib at 5 to 10 mg twice daily. Points from the study as a whole: One nonresponder leaves baseline CD8+ expansion's link to response uncertain. While patients received tofacitinib, many expanded lesional clones remained present in scalp and blood.

Treatment meaning: oral pan-JAK inhibitor, 5-10 mg twice daily. Extracted RNA was reverse transcribed into cDNA, the sequencing template. Clones were sequenced by immunoSEQ multiplex PCR, and TCRdb holds only the in-frame ones, with some missing. This sample carries 110,000 or so clones, roughly 56% of them seen once, and the ten largest clones take around 3.4%. Details on this clone: The antigen remains undetermined.

This CDR3 is 15 amino acids long. Germline values: CDR1 SEHNR, CDR2 FQNEAQ (reference sequence). V was clipped by 3 bases and J by 4 bases; unmatched bases: 4. The chain links TRBV7-9 to TRBJ2-1; 9 nucleotides match TRBD2. This TCR was sampled from a human donor with alopecia areata. Material: CD4+ T cells sorted from blood, obtained at week 24, from a patient treated with tofacitinib. CDR3 DNA sequence: TGTGCCAGCAGCTTTACTACTAGCGGGTACAATGAGCAGTTCTTC. It codes for CASSFTTSGYNEQFF.